Each of the 26 T cell receptor beta chains below was sequenced from the same sample in a study of blood T cell repertoires in COVID-19. Sequencing was performed with immunoSEQ multiplex PCR; in TCRdb, only in-frame clones are kept and a portion is missing. The sample has tens of thousands of clones; approximately 88% are singletons. What was sequenced was peripheral blood. These TCRs come from an elderly woman with acute or convalescent COVID-19.

This clone was seen more than once but under ten times. The J gene is TRBJ2-5, the V gene TRBV2; D remains ambiguous. V lost 10 bases to trimming and J lost 5 bases, with 14 bases between them. The germline V gene encodes CDR1 SNHLY and CDR2 FYNNEI. CDR3 length equals 12 residues. The CDR3 DNA reads as TGTGCCATCGTTGGTCCCGGGGAGACCCAGTACTTC. Translating gives CAIVGPGETQYF.

On this clone itself: The junction and the germline gene differ at one end; a read error may be behind it. This chain connects TRBV3-1 (or the pseudogene TRBV3-2) to TRBJ2-2; 13 bases match TRBD2. This CDR3 has 17 residues. Germline values: CDR1 LGHDT, CDR2 YNNKEL (reference sequence). Here the CDR3 reads CASSQGGTSGNAGELFF. The CDR3 DNA reads TGTGCCAGCAGCCAAGGTGGGACTAGCGGGAACGCCGGGGAGCTGTTTTTT.

The chain recombines TRBV11-2 with TRBJ1-6, with a weak D call TRBD1 (6 bases). Trimming removed 3 bases from V and 5 bases from J, with 8 bases in between. The CDR3 consists of 14 residues. Germline V lookup: CDR1 SGHAT, CDR2 FQNNGV. Written as DNA, the CDR3 is TGTGCCAGCAGCTTGGGACAAGATAATTCACCCCTCCACTTT. Residues: CASSLGQDNSPLHF. Full variable domain (outside the CDR3, taken from reference TRBV11-2 and TRBJ1-6): EAGVAQSPRYKIIEKRQSVAFWCNPISGHATLYWYQQILGQGPKLLIQFQNNGVVDDSQLPKDRFSAERLKGVDSTLKIQPAKLEDSAVYLCASSLGQDNSPLHFGNGTRLTVT.

The chain uses TRBV18 and TRBJ2-7, with TRBD1 matching 7 bases. Germline V lookup: CDR1 KGHSH, CDR2 LQKENI. CDR3 length: 13 amino acids. The J segment lost 5 bases and the V segment lost 4 bases, leaving 5 bases of the junction unmatched. The CDR3 DNA reads TGTGCCAGCTCACTCTCCGGGACAGACGAGCAGTACTTC. Its protein is CASSLSGTDEQYF.

The chain uses TRBV13 and TRBJ1-1; TRBD1 matches at 7 bases. Germline CDR1 PRHDT, CDR2 FYEKMQ (reference sequence). J lost 7 bases, V lost 0 bases, and 8 bases had no gene match. CDR3 size: 15 residues. This chain's CDR3 is CASSLGPRTGVEAFF. For the CDR3, the DNA is TGTGCCAGCAGCTTAGGCCCCCGGACAGGCGTTGAAGCTTTCTTT.

CDR3 DNA sequence: TGCAGCGTTGATTGGGGGGGGCAAGAGACCCAGTACTTC. The encoded protein is CSVDWGGQETQYF. The chain recombines TRBV29-1 with TRBJ2-5; TRBD2 matches at 7 bases. The CDR3 spans 13 residues. J was trimmed by 2 bases and V by 3 bases; bases with no gene match: 3. Germline V gene lookup returns CDR1 SQVTM and CDR2 ANQGSEA.

This clone was counted a single time. The chain employs TRBV28 and TRBJ1-2; 10 positions agree with TRBD1. CDR1 MDHEN and CDR2 SYDVKM come from the germline V gene. This CDR3 comprises 13 residues. The trim removed 6 bases at V and 6 bases at J, leaving 4 bases unmatched. The CDR3 nucleotides are TGTGCCAGCAGCGTAGACAGGGGGCATGGCTACACCTTC. This encodes CASSVDRGHGYTF.

This chain links TRBV19 with TRBJ2-2; TRBD1 might be the D (6 bases). V lost 5 bases and J lost 5, with 15 bases in between. Germline CDR1 reads LNHDA; CDR2 reads SQIVND (reference sequence). The length of the CDR3 is 15 residues. CDR3 amino acids: CASSPKGEKTGELFF. As DNA, the CDR3 is TGTGCCAGTAGTCCTAAGGGGGAAAAGACCGGGGAGCTGTTTTTT.

V usage is TRBV5-6 and J usage is TRBJ2-5; a possible D gene is TRBD1 (6 bases). Germline CDR1 and CDR2: SGHDT and YYEEEE. This CDR3 has 12 residues. Trimming stripped 8 bases from V and 2 bases from J, with 10 bases between. CDR3 DNA sequence: TGTGCCAGTACAGGGCGGCAAGAGACCCAGTACTTC. Protein: CASTGRQETQYF.

The V gene is TRBV28, the J gene TRBJ2-7; the match to TRBD1 covers 10 bases. Trimming removed 4 bases from V and 5 bases from J; junction bases left unmatched: 5. Germline V lookup: CDR1 MDHEN, CDR2 SYDVKM. This CDR3 has 14 amino acids. In DNA, the CDR3 is TGTGCCAGCAGTTCCGGACAGGGGGTTCACGAGCAGTACTTC. This sequence encodes CASSSGQGVHEQYF.

This chain connects TRBV7-8 to TRBJ2-7, with 7 bases lining up with TRBD2. With V trimmed by 1 base and J by 0 bases, 3 bases remained unmatched. Looked up from germline, CDR1 is SGHVS and CDR2 is FQNEAQ. This CDR3 comprises 15 residues. The CDR3 spells CASSLGGEGSYEQYF. The DNA for the CDR3 is TGTGCCAGCAGCTTAGGCGGGGAGGGCTCCTACGAGCAGTACTTC. Based on the CDR3 plus reference TRBV7-8 and TRBJ2-7, the full variable domain is GAGVSQSPRYKVAKRGQDVALRCDPISGHVSLFWYQQALGQGPEFLTYFQNEAQLDKSGLPSDRFFAERPEGSVSTLKIQRTQQEDSAVYLCASSLGGEGSYEQYFGPGTRLTVT.

This chain links TRBV6-5 with TRBJ1-1; D is unresolved. Trimming cost V 0 bases and J 2 bases, with 4 bases left between them. There are 13 residues in the CDR3. Germline-derived CDR1 and CDR2 are MNHEY and SVGAGI. This CDR3 is CASSYSTNTEAFF. The CDR3 DNA is TGTGCCAGCAGTTACTCAACTAACACTGAAGCTTTCTTT.

The genes are TRBV19 and TRBJ2-1; TRBD2 agrees at 7 bases. V shed 5 bases, J shed 5 bases, and the junction held 18 bases outside the gene matches. This CDR3 comprises 18 residues. The germline V gene has CDR1 LNHDA and CDR2 SQIVND (reference sequence). The CDR3 DNA reads TGTGCCAGTAGTTACGGGTTGGGATCGGGAGGAATCCACAATGAGCAGTTCTTC. It yields the protein CASSYGLGSGGIHNEQFF.

This chain joins TRBV7-8 and TRBJ2-3; 8 bases fit TRBD2. The CDR3 covers 16 residues. Per germline, CDR1 SGHVS and CDR2 FQNEAQ. The V segment lost 0 bases and the J segment 2 bases; nucleotides outside the gene matches: 4. CDR3 protein: CASSLASGAVTDTQYF. DNA of the CDR3: TGTGCCAGCAGCTTAGCTAGCGGGGCTGTCACAGATACGCAGTATTTT. The complete variable domain, with remaining parts taken from reference TRBV7-8 and TRBJ2-3, reads GAGVSQSPRYKVAKRGQDVALRCDPISGHVSLFWYQQALGQGPEFLTYFQNEAQLDKSGLPSDRFFAERPEGSVSTLKIQRTQQEDSAVYLCASSLASGAVTDTQYFGPGTRLTVL.

The J gene is TRBJ2-5, the V gene TRBV9; a possible D gene is TRBD2 (7 bases). The germline V gene has CDR1 SGDLS and CDR2 YYNGEE. CDR3 length: 14 residues. V lost 3 bases and J lost 3, with 12 bases in between. CDR3 residues: CASSETGREETQYF. DNA for the CDR3: TGTGCCAGCAGCGAAACAGGGAGGGAAGAGACCCAGTACTTC.

The rearrangement joins TRBV5-1 to TRBJ2-7; a weak D match, TRBD1 (6 bases). This CDR3 has 14 residues. Germline V gene data show CDR1 as SGHRS and CDR2 as YFSETQ. Trimming left V 4 bases short and J 1 base short, with 12 bases between. The CDR3 coding sequence is TGCGCCAGCAGCCCACAGGGTGAGTCCTACGAGCAGTACTTC. It specifies CASSPQGESYEQYF.

V is TRBV5-5 and J is TRBJ1-1; D is perhaps TRBD1 (5 bases). This CDR3 is built from 15 residues. The germline CDR1 and CDR2 sequences are SGHKS and YYEKEE (reference sequence). Trimming took 1 base from V and 3 from J, leaving 13 bases between them. The CDR3 coding sequence is TGTGCCAGCAGCTTGTCGACAGACCATTACACTGAAGCTTTCTTT. Translation gives CASSLSTDHYTEAFF.

In its sample, this clone was seen a few times. This chain joins TRBV6-5 and TRBJ1-6; TRBD1 aligns across 7 bases. The V segment lost 5 bases and the J segment 14 bases; nucleotides outside the gene matches: 9. The CDR3 spans 13 residues. Germline V gene sequence: CDR1 MNHEY, CDR2 SVGAGI. As DNA, the CDR3 is TGTGCCAGCAGTCCCAGGGGGGATTCGGCCCTCCACTTT. Translation gives CASSPRGDSALHF.

V is TRBV5-6 and J is TRBJ2-3, with TRBD2 matching over 13 bases. The CDR3 extends over 17 amino acids. Looked up from germline, CDR1 is SGHDT and CDR2 is YYEEEE. The ends lost 4 bases at V and 2 bases at J; junction bases unmatched: 7. The CDR3 DNA reads TGTGCCAGCAGCCCCGGACTAGCGGGAGCCCCCACAGATACGCAGTATTTT. It yields the protein CASSPGLAGAPTDTQYF.

The chain links TRBV5-1 to TRBJ1-6; 7 nucleotides align to TRBD1. V trimming: 4 bases; J trimming: 1 base; junction bases outside the gene matches: 5. The CDR3 runs to 16 residues. The germline CDR1 and CDR2 sequences are SGHRS and YFSETQ. In DNA, the CDR3 is TGCGCCAGCAGCCAGACAGGGCTGTCCTATAATTCACCCCTCCACTTT. Amino acids: CASSQTGLSYNSPLHF. The entire variable domain, with the rest obtained from reference TRBV5-1 and TRBJ1-6, is as follows: KAGVTQTPRYLIKTRGQQVTLSCSPISGHRSVSWYQQTPGQGLQFLFEYFSETQRNKGNFPGRFSGRQFSNSRSEMNVSTLELGDSALYLCASSQTGLSYNSPLHFGNGTRLTVT.

V gene TRBV27 combines with J gene TRBJ2-7; D is perhaps TRBD2 (6 bases). CDR1 and CDR2 from the germline V gene are MNHEY and SMNVEV (reference sequence). CDR3 length equals 14 residues. The V gene lost 1 base and the J gene lost 3 bases, with 10 bases spanning the gap. CDR3 region: CASSLYRGDYEQYF. The CDR3 DNA is TGTGCCAGCAGTTTATACCGCGGGGACTACGAGCAGTACTTC.

The chain has TRBV23-1 and TRBJ1-4; 9 bases are shared with TRBD1. TRBV23-1 is an ORF; its function is uncertain. The CDR3 spans 15 residues. V gave up 2 bases and J gave up 15 bases; unmatched junction bases: 13. The CDR3 here is CASSQANEGQGRMFF. CDR3 nucleotides: TGCGCCAGCAGTCAAGCGAATGAGGGACAGGGTCGGATGTTTTTT.

V and J are TRBV6-6 and TRBJ1-2; TRBD1 might be the D (5 bases). Trimming cost V 0 bases and J 3 bases, with 14 bases left between them. There are 16 residues in the CDR3. Germline CDR1 MNHNY, CDR2 SVGAGI (reference sequence). The CDR3 DNA reads as TGTGCCAGCAGTTACTCGAAAGGGGCCCTACACTATGGCTACACCTTC. Its protein is CASSYSKGALHYGYTF.

The rearrangement joins TRBV5-6 to TRBJ1-5; D call uncertain. V lost 3 bases and J lost 0, with 7 bases in between. Germline CDR1 reads SGHDT; CDR2 reads YYEEEE. The CDR3 runs to 14 residues. CDR3 residues: CASSYLYSNQPQHF. CDR3 DNA sequence: TGTGCCAGCAGCTATCTTTATAGCAATCAGCCCCAGCATTTT.

The V gene is TRBV7-8, the J gene TRBJ2-5; 9 bases line up with TRBD2. Germline CDR1 is SGHVS and CDR2 is FQNEAQ. CDR3 size: 15 residues. V lost 2 bases to trimming and J lost 6 bases; unmatched junction nucleotides: 7. The CDR3: CASSLSAGGPKTQYF. Here the CDR3 DNA reads TGTGCCAGCAGCTTATCGGCGGGGGGGCCGAAGACCCAGTACTTC.

The V gene is TRBV4-3, the J gene TRBJ2-7, with D unclear. The V and J ends lost 0 bases and 2 bases respectively, with 11 bases between them. This CDR3 has 15 residues. Germline V gene data show CDR1 as LGHNA and CDR2 as YSLEER. This CDR3 reads CASSQDRPAAYEQYF. CDR3 nucleotides: TGCGCCAGCAGCCAAGATCGCCCCGCGGCCTACGAGCAGTACTTC.